These T cell receptor beta chains were read from a single sample in a study of OX40 agonist ivuxolimab in advanced cancers. Sequencing was performed with immunoSEQ multiplex PCR; in TCRdb, only in-frame clones are kept and a portion is missing. Altogether about 54,000 clones are present, approximately 90% being singletons, with the ten largest covering roughly 1.5%. The sample was CD4+ or CD8+ T cells sorted from blood, taken in a trial of the OX40 agonist ivuxolimab. These receptors originate from an adult with an advanced solid tumor such as melanoma, head and neck, liver or kidney cancer. CDR3s include the opening cysteine and the closing phenylalanine or tryptophan. D genes are given only for firm matches. The listing skips clone size in some rows; elsewhere it reads once, few, many or a size class.

j_gene,abundance,d_gene,v_gene,CDR3aa,CDR3nt
TRBJ1-4,-,TRBD1,TRBV5-1,CASSGITGASNEKLFF,TGCGCCAGCAGCGGGATCACAGGGGCGTCTAATGAAAAACTGTTTTTT
TRBJ2-5,-,-,TRBV6-1,CATYGQNQETQYF,TGTGCCACGTACGGGCAGAACCAAGAGACCCAGTACTTC
TRBJ1-3,-,-,TRBV19,CASSPASPSGNTIYF,TGTGCCAGTAGTCCTGCCAGTCCCTCTGGAAACACCATATATTTT
TRBJ1-4,once,-,TRBV18,CASSPRDGNEKLFF,TGTGCCAGCTCACCACGAGACGGAAATGAAAAACTGTTTTTT
TRBJ2-1,-,-,TRBV7-2,CASSLRVRNEQFF,TGTGCCAGCAGCTTAAGGGTACGAAATGAGCAGTTCTTC
TRBJ1-4,-,-,TRBV5-4,CASSLPRRKDEKLFF,TGTGCCAGCAGCTTACCTAGGCGGAAAGATGAAAAACTGTTTTTT
TRBJ1-5,-,TRBD1,TRBV7-2,CASSLGDRVGVVQPQHF,TGTGCCAGCAGCCTAGGGGACAGGGTAGGGGTGGTTCAGCCCCAGCATTTT
TRBJ2-5,-,TRBD1,TRBV19,CASSRTGVQETQYF,TGTGCCAGTAGTAGGACAGGGGTCCAGGAGACCCAGTACTTC
TRBJ1-4,once,TRBD1,TRBV9,CASSISGTGVEKLFF,TGTGCCAGCAGCATTTCCGGGACAGGGGTAGAAAAACTGTTTTTT
TRBJ2-4,-,TRBD2,TRBV4-2,CASSQGTSGSGTKNIQYF,TGTGCCAGCAGCCAGGGGACTAGCGGGAGTGGTACCAAAAACATTCAGTACTTC
TRBJ2-3,-,TRBD2,TRBV9,CASSPPGLAGIDGAQYF,TGTGCCAGCAGCCCCCCGGGACTAGCGGGAATAGATGGGGCGCAGTATTTT